This TCR beta chain was identified in a study of T-cell reconstitution after alpha-beta-depleted transplantation in children (dated by TCRdb to 2016 to 2018). Regarding the research as a whole: Using TCR repertoire profiling, the study followed T-cell immune reconstitution in a quantitative way in children after TCRalphabeta/CD19-depleted allogeneic hematopoietic cell transplantation.

The CDR3 runs 11 residues from the cysteine to the phenylalanine. Of the read, only the CDR3 DNA is kept; its 33 bases are in frame from base 1. The V and J ends are trimmed by 3 bases and 8 bases, leaving 6 bases between them. Sequences SGHRS (CDR1) and YFSETQ (CDR2) are obtained from the germline V gene. Broad study findings and their caveats: Apparently early alphabetaT-cell count recovery about two months after transplant reportedly relied on only several hundred rapidly expanded clones derived from non-depleted graft cells. In some patients, high TCRbeta diversity at day 60 was attributed to recipient T cells and intrathymic progenitors that had survived conditioning. The frequencies of hyperexpanded clones fell over the following months, and after one year, T-cell counts and TCRbeta diversity were mostly attributed to newly produced T cells.

The protocol used for the library was PCR. Reads for this sample came from an Illumina HiSeq 2500. TCR libraries were prepared with molecular barcoding, using unique molecular identifiers to normalize TCRbeta repertoire quantification. Starting from the raw public reads, TCRdb applied fastp trimming at Q25, assembled clones with MiXCR and retained in-frame beta chains. Rows are combined by CDR3 protein, so each entry shows the most common genes and DNA. A total of just over 950,000 distinct CDR3 sequences appear in this sample, roughly 29% of them only once. Roughly 30% of the sample is taken by the ten largest. The sample's treatment or condition label is to be understood as: allogeneic hematopoietic cell transplantation with graft depleted of TCRalphabeta T cells and CD19 B cells. Transplant recipients were children who received TCRalphabeta/CD19-depleted allogeneic hematopoietic cell grafts. On this clonotype itself: The clone's antigen remains unknown. It has no much larger one-base neighbor in the sample; base qualities were not kept.

The TCR sequence derives from a boy less than two years old who had a stem cell transplant for SCID, so the T cells may come from the graft donor. This chain joins TRBV5-1 to TRBJ2-1, with no reliable assignment of the D segment. This specimen was PBMCs, mostly from graft donor cells, taken 360 days after TCRalphabeta/CD19-depleted stem cell transplant. The CDR3 region has the sequence CASSWGYEQFF. The DNA reads as follows: TGCGCCAGCAGCTGGGGATATGAGCAGTTCTTC.